Listed below are T cell receptor beta chains from one sample, sequenced in a study of blood T cell repertoires in COVID-19. TCRdb's copy holds only in-frame clones and misses some; the assay was immunoSEQ multiplex PCR. The sample carries 100,000 to 150,000 clones, about 89% recorded once. The sample was peripheral blood. The source is a man aged 55 to 70 with COVID-19, enrolled during active disease. Each CDR3 is given with its conserved first and last residue. D genes are given only for firm matches. Only some rows state a clone size, as once, few, many or a class for expanded clones.

-	TRBJ1-2	-	TRBV7-2	CASSFNPTGWYGYTF	TGTGCCAGCAGCTTTAACCCCACGGGGTGGTATGGCTACACCTTC
-	TRBJ1-6	-	TRBV7-6	CASSLDSSRSSYNSPLHF	TGTGCCAGCAGCTTAGACTCCAGTCGGAGCTCCTATAATTCACCCCTCCACTTT
-	TRBJ2-2	-	TRBV30	CAWSATGVAGELFF	TGTGCCTGGAGTGCTACCGGGGTTGCCGGGGAGCTGTTTTTT
TRBD1	TRBJ2-2	-	TRBV7-2	CASSATGLTGELFF	TGTGCCAGCAGCGCGACAGGGCTCACCGGGGAGCTGTTTTTT
-	TRBJ2-4	-	TRBV20-1	CSASGGMFSDKNIQYF	TGCAGTGCTAGTGGGGGCATGTTTTCCGACAAAAACATTCAGTACTTC
-	TRBJ1-4	once	TRBV6-1	CASSEGLINEKLFF	TGTGCCAGCAGTGAGGGACTGATTAATGAAAAACTGTTTTTT
TRBD2	TRBJ2-1	-	TRBV12-3/TRBV12-4	CASSPTSFNEQFF	TGTGCCAGCAGTCCGACTAGCTTCAATGAGCAGTTCTTC
-	TRBJ2-1	-	TRBV6-2/TRBV6-3	CASSYGPGLSYNEQFF	TGTGCCAGCAGTTATGGGCCAGGGCTCTCCTACAATGAGCAGTTCTTC
-	TRBJ1-2	-	TRBV19	CASSETSLNYGYTF	TGTGCCAGTAGTGAGACAAGCCTAAACTATGGCTACACCTTC
-	TRBJ1-2	-	TRBV5-1	CASSLEAGQNLYTF	TGCGCCAGCAGCTTGGAAGCGGGTCAGAATCTCTACACCTTC
-	TRBJ1-2	-	TRBV7-9	CASSGGALYGYTF	TGTGCCTCCAGCGGAGGGGCCCTCTATGGCTACACCTTC
-	TRBJ1-4	-	TRBV5-1	CASSLGTGTGEKLFF	TGCGCCAGCAGCTTGGGCACGGGTACGGGGGAAAAACTGTTTTTT
-	TRBJ2-1	-	TRBV24-1	CATSPAGPRNEQFF	TGTGCCACCAGTCCCGCGGGACCGAGGAATGAGCAGTTCTTC